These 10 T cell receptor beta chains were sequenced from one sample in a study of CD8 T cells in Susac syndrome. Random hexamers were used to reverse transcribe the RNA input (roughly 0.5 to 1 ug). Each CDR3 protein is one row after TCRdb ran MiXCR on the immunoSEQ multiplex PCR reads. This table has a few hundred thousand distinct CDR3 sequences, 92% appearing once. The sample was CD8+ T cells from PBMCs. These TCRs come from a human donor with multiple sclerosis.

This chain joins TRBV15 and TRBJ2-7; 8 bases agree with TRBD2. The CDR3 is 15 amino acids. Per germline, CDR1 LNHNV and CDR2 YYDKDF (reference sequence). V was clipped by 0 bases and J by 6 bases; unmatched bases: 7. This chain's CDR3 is CATSRDLAGGSEQYF. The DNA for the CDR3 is TGTGCCACCAGCAGAGATCTGGCGGGAGGTAGCGAGCAGTACTTC.

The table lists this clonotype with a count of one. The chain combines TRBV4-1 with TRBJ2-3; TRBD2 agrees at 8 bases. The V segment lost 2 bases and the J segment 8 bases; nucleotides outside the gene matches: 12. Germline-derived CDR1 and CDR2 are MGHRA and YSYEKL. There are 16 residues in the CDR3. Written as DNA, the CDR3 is TGCGCCAGCAGCCAACCCGGGACTAGTGCCGAGGCTACGCAGTATTTT. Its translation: CASSQPGTSAEATQYF.

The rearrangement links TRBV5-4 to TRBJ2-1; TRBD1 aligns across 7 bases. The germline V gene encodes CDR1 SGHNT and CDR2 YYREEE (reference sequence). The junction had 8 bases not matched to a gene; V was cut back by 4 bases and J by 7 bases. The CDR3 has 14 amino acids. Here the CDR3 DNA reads TGTGCCAGCAGCACAGGGGTTTTATTGAATGAGCAGTTCTTC. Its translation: CASSTGVLLNEQFF.

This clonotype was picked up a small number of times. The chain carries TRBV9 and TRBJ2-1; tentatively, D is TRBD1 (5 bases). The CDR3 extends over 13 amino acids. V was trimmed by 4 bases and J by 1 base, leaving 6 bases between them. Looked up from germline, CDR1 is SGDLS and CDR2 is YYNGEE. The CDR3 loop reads CASSPGSYNEQFF. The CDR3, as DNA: TGTGCCAGCAGCCCAGGGTCCTACAATGAGCAGTTCTTC.

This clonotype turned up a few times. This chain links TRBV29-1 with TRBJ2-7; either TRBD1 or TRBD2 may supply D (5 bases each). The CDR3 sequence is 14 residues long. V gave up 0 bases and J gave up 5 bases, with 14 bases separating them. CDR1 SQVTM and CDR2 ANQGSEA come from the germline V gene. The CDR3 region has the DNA TGCAGCGTTGAAGATGCAGGGAATAGCGACGAGCAGTACTTC. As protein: CSVEDAGNSDEQYF.

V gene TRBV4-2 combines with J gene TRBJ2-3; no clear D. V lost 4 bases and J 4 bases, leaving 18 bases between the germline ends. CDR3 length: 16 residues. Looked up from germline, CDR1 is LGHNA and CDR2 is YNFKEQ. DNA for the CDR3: TGTGCCAGCAGCCCCACCGGACGGAGTTACGCAGATACGCAGTATTTT. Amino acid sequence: CASSPTGRSYADTQYF.

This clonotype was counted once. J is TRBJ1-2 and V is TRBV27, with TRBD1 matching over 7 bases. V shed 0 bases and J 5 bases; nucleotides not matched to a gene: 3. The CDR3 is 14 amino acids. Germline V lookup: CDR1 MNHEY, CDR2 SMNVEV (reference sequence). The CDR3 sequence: CASSLSGTDYGYTF. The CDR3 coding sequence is TGTGCCAGCAGTTTATCGGGGACAGATTATGGCTACACCTTC.

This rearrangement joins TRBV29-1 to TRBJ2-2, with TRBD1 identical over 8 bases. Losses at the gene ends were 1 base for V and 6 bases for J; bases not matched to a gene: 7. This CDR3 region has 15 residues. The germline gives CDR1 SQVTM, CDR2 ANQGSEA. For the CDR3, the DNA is TGCAGCGTTGAAGTGGGCCAGGGGGCTTCCGGGGAGCTGTTTTTT. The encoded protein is CSVEVGQGASGELFF.

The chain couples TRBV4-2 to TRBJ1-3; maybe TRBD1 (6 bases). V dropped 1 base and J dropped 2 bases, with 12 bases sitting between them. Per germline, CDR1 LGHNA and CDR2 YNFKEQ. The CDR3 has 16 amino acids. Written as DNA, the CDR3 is TGTGCCAGCAGCCAAGGCTCCAGGGGACCTGGAAACACCATATATTTT. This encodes CASSQGSRGPGNTIYF.

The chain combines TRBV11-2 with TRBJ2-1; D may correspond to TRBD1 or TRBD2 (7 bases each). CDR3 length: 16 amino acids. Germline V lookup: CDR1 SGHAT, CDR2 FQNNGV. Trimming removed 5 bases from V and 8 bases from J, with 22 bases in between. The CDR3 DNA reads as TGTGCCAGCAGCCCCCTGTGGGAGGGGGCGCAGGATGAGCAGTTCTTC. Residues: CASSPLWEGAQDEQFF.